Below, 10 T cell receptor beta chains from the same sample are listed, as sequenced in a study of CD8 T cells in Susac syndrome. Reverse transcription of about 0.5 to 1 ug RNA used random hexamers. TCRdb passed the immunoSEQ multiplex PCR reads through MiXCR, listing each CDR3 protein once. This sample has some 200,000 distinct CDR3 sequences; 90% to 97% occur once, and the top ten carry approximately 0.1%. What was sequenced was CD4+ T cells from PBMCs. The receptor source for this set is a human donor with Susac syndrome.

The chain joins TRBV6-5 to TRBJ1-2; D uncertain. The CDR3 is made up of 13 amino acids. Germline CDR1 and CDR2: MNHEY and SVGAGI. V was clipped by 0 bases and J by 7 bases, with 9 bases between them. The CDR3 loop is CASSYSALSGYTF. The CDR3 nucleotides are TGTGCCAGCAGTTACTCCGCGCTCTCTGGCTACACCTTC.

The chain carries TRBV20-1 and TRBJ2-5; 10 bases agree with TRBD2. Germline CDR1 is DFQATT and CDR2 is SNEGSKA (reference sequence). After removal of 5 bases from V and 5 bases from J, the junction contained 5 bases not matched to a gene. The CDR3 sequence is 13 residues long. This CDR3 reads CSASSGGGETQYF. The CDR3 DNA sequence: TGCAGTGCTTCTAGCGGGGGTGGGGAGACCCAGTACTTC.

The chain employs TRBV5-1 and TRBJ1-1; D remains ambiguous. Trimming took 0 bases from V and 4 from J, leaving 10 bases between them. CDR1 SGHRS and CDR2 YFSETQ come from the germline V gene. The CDR3 is 14 amino acids. CDR3 residues: CASSLDIRGTEAFF. The CDR3 nucleotides are TGCGCCAGCAGCTTGGATATCAGAGGCACTGAAGCTTTCTTT.

The chain employs TRBV29-1 and TRBJ1-1; D is possibly TRBD1 (5 bases). Germline CDR1 SQVTM, CDR2 ANQGSEA. This CDR3 region has 13 residues. The V and J ends lost 4 bases and 3 bases respectively, with 12 bases between them. CDR3 region: CSVGLGGYTEAFF. CDR3 coding DNA: TGCAGCGTTGGTCTGGGGGGATACACTGAAGCTTTCTTT.

CDR3: CASSQEDRSYEQYF. CDR3 nucleotides: TGTGCCAGCAGCCAAGAGGACCGCTCCTACGAGCAGTACTTC. V and J are TRBV3-1 and TRBJ2-7, with D hard to call. With 0 bases removed from V and 0 bases from J, the gap between germline ends came to 6 bases. CDR1 LGHDT and CDR2 YNNKEL come from the germline V gene (reference sequence). This CDR3 is built from 14 residues.

The J gene is TRBJ1-1, the V gene TRBV3-1, with 7 bases fitting TRBD1. The CDR3 covers 15 residues. V was clipped by 3 bases and J by 2 bases; unmatched bases: 6. Germline-derived CDR1 and CDR2 are LGHDT and YNNKEL (reference sequence). The CDR3 reads CASSHSGQINTEAFF. As DNA, the CDR3 is TGTGCCAGCAGCCATTCGGGACAGATAAACACTGAAGCTTTCTTT.

The chain has TRBV18 and TRBJ1-2; D not resolved. Trimming shortened V by 2 bases and J by 3 bases, and 7 bases separated the two germline ends. The CDR3 is 13 amino acids. Per germline, CDR1 KGHSH and CDR2 LQKENI. The CDR3 DNA follows: TGTGCCAGCTCACCAGGGATGGACTATGGCTACACCTTC. Its translation: CASSPGMDYGYTF.

The V call is TRBV10-3, the J call TRBJ2-4; D is ambiguous. The CDR3 covers 11 residues. Germline V CDR1 and CDR2: ENHRY, SYGVKD. V was pared by 3 bases and J by 3 bases, with 0 bases between. The CDR3 bases are TGTGCCATCAGTGACAAAAACATTCAGTACTTC. This encodes CAISDKNIQYF.

The CDR3 reads CSVVRANTEAFF. The DNA of the CDR3 is TGCAGCGTTGTACGCGCAAACACTGAAGCTTTCTTT. The V call is TRBV29-1, the J call TRBJ1-1, with D unclear. CDR3 length: 12 residues. V shed 4 bases and J shed 2 bases, with 8 bases lying between them. Per the germline V gene, CDR1 is SQVTM and CDR2 is ANQGSEA.

The J gene is TRBJ2-5, the V gene TRBV7-3, with a weak D call TRBD1 (6 bases). The CDR3 extends over 14 amino acids. CDR1 and CDR2 (germline): SGHTA, FQGTGA. Trimming cost V 5 bases and J 0 bases, with 10 bases left between them. DNA of the CDR3: TGTGCCAGCAGCGACAGGCCGTACCAAGAGACCCAGTACTTC. Translating gives CASSDRPYQETQYF. The full variable domain, its missing parts supplied by reference TRBV7-3 and TRBJ2-5, is GAGVSQTPSNKVTEKGKYVELRCDPISGHTALYWYRQSLGQGPEFLIYFQGTGAADDSGLPNDRFFAVRPEGSVSTLKIQRTERGDSAVYLCASSDRPYQETQYFGPGTRLLVL.